A selection of T cell receptor beta chains follows, all from one sample in a study of T cell changes during pregnancy in multiple sclerosis. Using immunoSEQ multiplex PCR, the repertoire was profiled, and TCRdb retains in-frame clones only, with some absent. The sample yields 40,000 to 45,000 clones, nearly 90% seen once. This specimen consisted of CD4+ T cells from peripheral blood mononuclear cells, obtained after pregnancy. The receptors originated from a female donor with multiple sclerosis, enrolled in a pregnancy study. The conserved cysteine and the conserved F or W are not part of the CDR3 here. Fields, in order: V gene, CDR3 protein.

v_call: TRBV6-5
cdr3_aa: ASRRYDTQY

v_call: TRBV9
cdr3_aa: ASSVRGDQGVYEQY

v_call: TRBV6-6
cdr3_aa: ASSTPDREQETQY

v_call: TRBV10-3
cdr3_aa: AISETGTGMAKNIQY

v_call: TRBV6-5
cdr3_aa: ASSYRGGNTIY

v_call: TRBV5-4
cdr3_aa: ASSLGGAGGTYNEQF

v_call: TRBV4-1
cdr3_aa: ASSQDGTVRTNYGYT

v_call: TRBV7-2
cdr3_aa: ASSLDQLGQY

v_call: TRBV5-1
cdr3_aa: ASSSSSYNSPLH

v_call: TRBV11-2
cdr3_aa: ASSSFLTSGGYEQY

v_call: TRBV2
cdr3_aa: ASSEQGAWNTEAF

v_call: TRBV6-5
cdr3_aa: ASSYDVGKHYGYT

v_call: TRBV5-4
cdr3_aa: ASSLEGGRGTEAF

v_call: TRBV4-1
cdr3_aa: ASSQEGAAGANVLT

v_call: TRBV28
cdr3_aa: ASSFRETQY

v_call: TRBV19
cdr3_aa: ASGLRNSPLH

v_call: TRBV6-4
cdr3_aa: ASSYSQLAVYNEQF

v_call: TRBV18
cdr3_aa: ASSGGHGISTDTQY

v_call: TRBV4-3
cdr3_aa: ASSQLTGTDTIYGGYT

v_call: TRBV7-2
cdr3_aa: ASSLLSGELF

v_call: TRBV5-5
cdr3_aa: ASSIGGTNEKLF

v_call: TRBV6-5
cdr3_aa: ASSYTTGGEETQY

v_call: TRBV5-8
cdr3_aa: ASSPQGGYTGELF

v_call: TRBV18
cdr3_aa: ASSPSGTEDTQY

v_call: TRBV30
cdr3_aa: AWSPLSPPTNEKLF

v_call: TRBV5-1
cdr3_aa: ASSWGDRAATGELF

v_call: TRBV19
cdr3_aa: ASTSTGARNEQF

v_call: TRBV7-9
cdr3_aa: ASSLNGGNEQF

v_call: TRBV29-1
cdr3_aa: SVYLPGDLYGYT

v_call: TRBV7-2
cdr3_aa: ASSLVVVYNSPLH

v_call: TRBV5-1
cdr3_aa: ASSKRPASVNQPQH

v_call: TRBV15
cdr3_aa: ATSRDGGQETQY

v_call: TRBV2
cdr3_aa: ASSGDKIYGYT

v_call: TRBV7-2
cdr3_aa: ASSSNRGKETQY

v_call: TRBV7-2
cdr3_aa: ASSARDRGRVAF

v_call: TRBV4-2
cdr3_aa: ASSQVSNSGGELF

v_call: TRBV19
cdr3_aa: ASSITANSPLH

v_call: TRBV6-1
cdr3_aa: ASSEVRTTNYGYT

v_call: TRBV5-4
cdr3_aa: ASSRTSGGDNSYNEQF

v_call: TRBV19
cdr3_aa: ASTWAGPYSSTGELF

v_call: TRBV9
cdr3_aa: ASSVAGTGGSNEQF

v_call: TRBV28
cdr3_aa: ASSLGAGGLYEQY

v_call: TRBV2
cdr3_aa: ASSPRTYGYT

v_call: TRBV21-1
cdr3_aa: ASSSRPHSEGPQPQH

v_call: TRBV20-1
cdr3_aa: SAIINEQF

v_call: TRBV2
cdr3_aa: ATTSRQGLSGNTIY

v_call: TRBV15
cdr3_aa: ATSRGGRGPGYT

v_call: TRBV5-1
cdr3_aa: ASSRQGSTRKNTEAF

v_call: TRBV23-1
cdr3_aa: ASSQSRVGGEAF

v_call: TRBV21-1
cdr3_aa: ASTEGQDRSSYEQY

v_call: TRBV9
cdr3_aa: ASSVLSGGGFNTGELF

v_call: TRBV7-6
cdr3_aa: ASSSTGAYSYNEQF